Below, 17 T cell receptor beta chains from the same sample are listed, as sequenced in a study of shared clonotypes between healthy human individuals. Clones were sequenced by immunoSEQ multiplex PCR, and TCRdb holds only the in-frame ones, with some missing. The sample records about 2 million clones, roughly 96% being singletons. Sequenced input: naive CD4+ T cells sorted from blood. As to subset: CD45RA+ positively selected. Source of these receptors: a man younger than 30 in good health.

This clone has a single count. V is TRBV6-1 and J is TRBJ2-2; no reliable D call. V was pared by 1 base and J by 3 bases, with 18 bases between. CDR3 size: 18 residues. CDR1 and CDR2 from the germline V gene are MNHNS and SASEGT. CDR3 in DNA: TGTGCCAGCAGTGAAGGTGGAACAGAGTCGTTCTACACCGGGGAGCTGTTTTTT. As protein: CASSEGGTESFYTGELFF.

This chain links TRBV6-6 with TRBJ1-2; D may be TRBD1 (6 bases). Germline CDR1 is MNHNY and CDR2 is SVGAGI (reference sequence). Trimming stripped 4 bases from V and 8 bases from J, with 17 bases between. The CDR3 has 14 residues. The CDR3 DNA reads TGTGCCAGCAGTTCGTCAGGGGAATCAAACGGCTACACCTTC. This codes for CASSSSGESNGYTF.

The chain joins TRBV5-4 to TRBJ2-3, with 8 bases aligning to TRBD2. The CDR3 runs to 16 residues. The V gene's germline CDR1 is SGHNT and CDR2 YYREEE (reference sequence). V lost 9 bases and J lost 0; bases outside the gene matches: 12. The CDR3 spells CATTRGGGSSTDTQYF. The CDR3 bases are TGTGCCACCACCAGGGGCGGGGGGTCGAGCACAGATACGCAGTATTTT.

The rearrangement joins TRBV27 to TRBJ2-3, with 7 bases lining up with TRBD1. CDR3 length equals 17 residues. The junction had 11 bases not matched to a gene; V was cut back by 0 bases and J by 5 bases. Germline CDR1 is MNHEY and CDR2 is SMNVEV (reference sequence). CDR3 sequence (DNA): TGTGCCAGCAGTTTATCGGGACAGATAATCAGATTAGATACGCAGTATTTT. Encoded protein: CASSLSGQIIRLDTQYF.

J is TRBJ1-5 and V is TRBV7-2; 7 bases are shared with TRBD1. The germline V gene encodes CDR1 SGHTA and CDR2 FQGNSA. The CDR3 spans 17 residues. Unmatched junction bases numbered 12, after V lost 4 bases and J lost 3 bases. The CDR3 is CASSSMTGRSFNQPQHF. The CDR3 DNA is TGTGCCAGCAGCTCAATGACAGGGCGAAGCTTCAATCAGCCCCAGCATTTT.

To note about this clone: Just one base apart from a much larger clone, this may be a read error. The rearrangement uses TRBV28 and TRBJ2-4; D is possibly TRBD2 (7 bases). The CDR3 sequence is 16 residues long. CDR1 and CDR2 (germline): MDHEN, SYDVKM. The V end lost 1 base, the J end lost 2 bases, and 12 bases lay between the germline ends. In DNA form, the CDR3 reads TGTGCCAGCAGTTTATCCGACGGGGGGCCCAAAAACATTCAGTACTTC. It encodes CASSLSDGGPKNIQYF.

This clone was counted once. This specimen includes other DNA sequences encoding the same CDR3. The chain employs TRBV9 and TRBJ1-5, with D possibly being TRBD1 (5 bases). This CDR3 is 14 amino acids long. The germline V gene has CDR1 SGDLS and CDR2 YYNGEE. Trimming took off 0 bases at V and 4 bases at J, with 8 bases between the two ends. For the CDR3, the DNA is TGTGCCAGCAGCGTAGGAGGGGAAAATCAGCCCCAGCATTTT. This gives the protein CASSVGGENQPQHF.

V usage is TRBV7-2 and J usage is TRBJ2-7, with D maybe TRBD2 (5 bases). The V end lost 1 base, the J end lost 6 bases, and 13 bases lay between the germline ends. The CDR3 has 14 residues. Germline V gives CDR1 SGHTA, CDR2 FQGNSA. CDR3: CASSLGRPPGEQYF. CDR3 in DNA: TGTGCCAGCAGCTTAGGGAGGCCACCGGGCGAGCAGTACTTC.

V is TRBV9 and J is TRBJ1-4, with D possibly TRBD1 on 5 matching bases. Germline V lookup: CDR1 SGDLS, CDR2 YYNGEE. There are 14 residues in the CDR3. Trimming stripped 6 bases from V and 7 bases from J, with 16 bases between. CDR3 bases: TGTGCCAGCAACTCAGGACCAGGGCCTGAAAAACTGTTTTTT. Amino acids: CASNSGPGPEKLFF. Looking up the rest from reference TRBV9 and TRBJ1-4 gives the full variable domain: DSGVTQTPKHLITATGQRVTLRCSPRSGDLSVYWYQQSLDQGLQFLIQYYNGEERAKGNILERFSAQQFPDLHSELNLSSLELGDSALYFCASNSGPGPEKLFFGSGTQLSVL.

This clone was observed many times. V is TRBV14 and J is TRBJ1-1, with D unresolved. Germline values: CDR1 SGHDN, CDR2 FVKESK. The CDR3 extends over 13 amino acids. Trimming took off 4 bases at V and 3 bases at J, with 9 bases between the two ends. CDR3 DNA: TGTGCCAGCAGCCTCTACCGGGACACTGAAGCTTTCTTT. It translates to CASSLYRDTEAFF.

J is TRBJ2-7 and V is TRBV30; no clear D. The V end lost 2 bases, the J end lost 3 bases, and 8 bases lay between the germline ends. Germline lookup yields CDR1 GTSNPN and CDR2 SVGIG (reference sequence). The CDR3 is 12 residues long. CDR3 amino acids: CAWSPNVYEQYF. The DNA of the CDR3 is TGTGCCTGGAGTCCCAATGTCTACGAGCAGTACTTC.

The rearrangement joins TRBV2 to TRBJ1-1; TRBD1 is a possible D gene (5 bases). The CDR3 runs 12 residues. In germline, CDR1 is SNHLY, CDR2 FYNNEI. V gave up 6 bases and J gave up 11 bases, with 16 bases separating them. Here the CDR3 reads CASSDSTRSAFF. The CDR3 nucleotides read TGTGCCAGCAGCGACAGTACTCGTTCCGCTTTCTTT.

This CDR3 reads CASSVRGADPTTQYF. CDR3 sequence (DNA): TGTGCCAGCAGCGTACGGGGCGCGGACCCTACGACCCAGTACTTC. The rearrangement uses TRBV9 and TRBJ2-5; D is tentatively TRBD1 or TRBD2 (5 bases each). Germline V gives CDR1 SGDLS, CDR2 YYNGEE. CDR3 size: 15 residues. With 1 base removed from V and 7 bases from J, the gap between germline ends came to 17 bases.

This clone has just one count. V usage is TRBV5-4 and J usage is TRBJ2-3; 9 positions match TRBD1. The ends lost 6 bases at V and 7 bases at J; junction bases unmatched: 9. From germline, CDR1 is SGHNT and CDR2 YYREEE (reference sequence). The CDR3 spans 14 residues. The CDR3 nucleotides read TGTGCCAGCATCGCCCCGGGACAGGGAAATACGCAGTATTTT. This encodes CASIAPGQGNTQYF.

The CDR3 protein is CASGKTDLPETQYF. As DNA, the CDR3 is TGTGCCAGCGGGAAGACAGACCTCCCGGAGACCCAGTACTTC. The V gene is TRBV6-1, the J gene TRBJ2-5, with D perhaps matching TRBD1 (5 bases). The germline CDR1 and CDR2 sequences are MNHNS and SASEGT. The germline V and J ends were trimmed by 8 bases and 5 bases, with 18 bases remaining between them. This CDR3 spans 14 amino acids.

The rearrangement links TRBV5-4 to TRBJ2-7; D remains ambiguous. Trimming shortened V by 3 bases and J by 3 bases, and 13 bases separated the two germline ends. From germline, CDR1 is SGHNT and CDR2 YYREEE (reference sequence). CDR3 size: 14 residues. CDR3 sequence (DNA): TGTGCCAGCAGCTCGATGATACCAGTCTACGAGCAGTACTTC. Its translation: CASSSMIPVYEQYF. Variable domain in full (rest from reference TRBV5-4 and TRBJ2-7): ETGVTQSPTHLIKTRGQQVTLRCSSQSGHNTVSWYQQALGQGPQFIFQYYREEENGRGNFPPRFSGLQFPNYSSELNVNALELDDSALYLCASSSMIPVYEQYFGPGTRLTVT.

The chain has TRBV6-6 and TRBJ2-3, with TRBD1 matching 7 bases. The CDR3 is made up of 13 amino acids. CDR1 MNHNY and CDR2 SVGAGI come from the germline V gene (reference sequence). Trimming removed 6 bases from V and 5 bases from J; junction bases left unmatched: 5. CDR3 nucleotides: TGTGCCAGCAGGTACCAGGGGGTAGATACGCAGTATTTT. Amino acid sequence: CASRYQGVDTQYF.